This T cell receptor (beta chain) was identified during a study of shared clonotypes between healthy human individuals. Study-wide results and limits: Larger richness was generally estimated for naive than memory subsets. Only blood underwent sampling, and tissue repertoires likely differ.

Terminally differentiated effector memory CD45RA+ cells were excluded by CCR7 positive selection of CD45RO-negative cells. About this clone itself: The target antigen is unknown.

The CDR3 consists of 16 residues. V dropped 7 bases and J dropped 5 bases, with 23 bases sitting between them. The V gene's germline CDR1 is MDHEN and CDR2 SYDVKM. Libraries were prepared by immunoSEQ multiplex PCR; TCRdb keeps only in-frame clonotypes and omits some of them. This sample carries around 2,000,000 clones, about 93% of them seen once, and the ten largest clones take 1.7%. The sequence was collected from a man younger than 35 in good health. Some clones in this sample may be carry-over from other donors' samples. Material for sequencing was naive CD8+ T cells from PBMCs. The chain has TRBV28 and TRBJ1-2; a weak D match, TRBD1 (5 bases). CDR3 DNA: TGTGCCAGCAACACACTGACAGAGCTATCCCCTTATGGCTACACCTTC. Residues: CASNTLTELSPYGYTF.